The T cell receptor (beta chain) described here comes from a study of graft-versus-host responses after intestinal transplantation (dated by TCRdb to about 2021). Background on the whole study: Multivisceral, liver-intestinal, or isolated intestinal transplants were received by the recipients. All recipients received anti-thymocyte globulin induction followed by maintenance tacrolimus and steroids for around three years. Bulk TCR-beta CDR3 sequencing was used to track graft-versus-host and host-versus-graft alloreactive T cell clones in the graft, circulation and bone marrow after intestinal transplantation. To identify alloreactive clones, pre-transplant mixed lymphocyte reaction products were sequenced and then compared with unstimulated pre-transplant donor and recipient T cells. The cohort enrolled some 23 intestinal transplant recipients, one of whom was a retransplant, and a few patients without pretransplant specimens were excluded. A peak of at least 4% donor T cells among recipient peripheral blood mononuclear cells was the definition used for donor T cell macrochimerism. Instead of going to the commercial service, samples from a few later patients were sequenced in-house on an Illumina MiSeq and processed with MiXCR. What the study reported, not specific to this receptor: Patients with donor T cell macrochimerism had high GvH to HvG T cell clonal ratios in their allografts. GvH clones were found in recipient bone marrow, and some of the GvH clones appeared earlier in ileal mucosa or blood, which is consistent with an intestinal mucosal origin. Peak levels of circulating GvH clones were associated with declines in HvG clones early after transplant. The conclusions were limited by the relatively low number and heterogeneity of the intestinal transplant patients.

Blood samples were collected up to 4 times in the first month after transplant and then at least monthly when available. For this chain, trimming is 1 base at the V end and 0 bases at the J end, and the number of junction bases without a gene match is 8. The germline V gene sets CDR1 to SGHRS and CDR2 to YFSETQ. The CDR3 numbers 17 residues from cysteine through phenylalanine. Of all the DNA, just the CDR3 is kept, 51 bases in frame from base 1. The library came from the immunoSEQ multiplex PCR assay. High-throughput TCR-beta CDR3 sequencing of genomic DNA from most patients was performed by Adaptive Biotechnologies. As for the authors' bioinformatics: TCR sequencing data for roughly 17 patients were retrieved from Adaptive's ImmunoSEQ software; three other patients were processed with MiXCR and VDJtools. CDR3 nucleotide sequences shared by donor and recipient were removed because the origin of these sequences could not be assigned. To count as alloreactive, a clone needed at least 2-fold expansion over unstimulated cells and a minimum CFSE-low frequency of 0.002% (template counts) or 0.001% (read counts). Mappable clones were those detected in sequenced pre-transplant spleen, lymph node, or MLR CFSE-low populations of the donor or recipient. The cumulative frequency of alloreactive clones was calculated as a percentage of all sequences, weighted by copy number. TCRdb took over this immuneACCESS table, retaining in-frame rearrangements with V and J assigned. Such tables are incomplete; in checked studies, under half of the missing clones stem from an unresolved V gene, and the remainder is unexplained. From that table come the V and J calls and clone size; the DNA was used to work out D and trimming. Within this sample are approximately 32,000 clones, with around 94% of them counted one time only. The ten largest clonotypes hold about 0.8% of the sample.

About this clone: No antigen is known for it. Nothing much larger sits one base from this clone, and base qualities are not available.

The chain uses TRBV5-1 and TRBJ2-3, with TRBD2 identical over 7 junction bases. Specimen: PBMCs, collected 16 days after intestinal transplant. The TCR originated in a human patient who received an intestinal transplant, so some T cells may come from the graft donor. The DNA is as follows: TGCGCCAGCAGCTTGTTCCTAGCGGATACTAGCACAGATACGCAGTATTTT. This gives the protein CASSLFLADTSTDTQYF.